Sequencing of this TCR beta chain was carried out in a study of blood T cell dynamics during melanoma immunotherapy. This CDR3 spans 14 amino acids. V shed 7 bases, J shed 2 bases, and the junction held 6 bases outside the gene matches. CDR1 and CDR2 (germline): LNHDA, SQIVND (reference sequence). TCRdb's copy holds only in-frame clones and misses some; the assay was immunoSEQ multiplex PCR. The sample lists some 9,800 clones; around 86% were seen once. The time point: pre-treatment baseline. Blood was drawn before treatment and at week 3 after checkpoint blockade. No patient had earlier systemic cancer treatment, concurrent immunosuppressants, or another active cancer.

Here the sequenced sample was blood, taken from a patient treated with checkpoint blockade. This TCR derives from a human donor with melanoma. The J gene is TRBJ2-3, the V gene TRBV19, with 7 bases aligning to TRBD1. The CDR3 nucleotides are TGTGCCAGTACCCTGGGACAGAACACAGATACGCAGTATTTT. It specifies CASTLGQNTDTQYF.